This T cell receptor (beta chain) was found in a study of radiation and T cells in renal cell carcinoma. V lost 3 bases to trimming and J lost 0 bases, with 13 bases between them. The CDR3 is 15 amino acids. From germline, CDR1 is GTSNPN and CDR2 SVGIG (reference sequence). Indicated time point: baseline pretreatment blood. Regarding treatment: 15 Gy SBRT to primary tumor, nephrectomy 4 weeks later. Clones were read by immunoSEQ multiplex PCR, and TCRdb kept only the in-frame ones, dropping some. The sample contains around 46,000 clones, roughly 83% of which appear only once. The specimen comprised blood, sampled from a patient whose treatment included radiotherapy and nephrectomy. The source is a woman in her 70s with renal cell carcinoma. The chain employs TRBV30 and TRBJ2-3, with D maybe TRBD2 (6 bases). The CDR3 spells CAWSALATSTDTQYF. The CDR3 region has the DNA TGTGCCTGGAGCGCCCTAGCGACTAGCACAGATACGCAGTATTTT.